Listed below are T cell receptor beta chains from one sample, sequenced in a study of blood T cell repertoires in COVID-19. The repertoire was sequenced with immunoSEQ multiplex PCR; TCRdb's copy has only in-frame clones and lacks some. This table has 150,000 to 200,000 clones, around 89% appearing once. The sequenced material came from peripheral blood. These receptors were collected from a man aged 35 to 55 with active or convalescent COVID-19. Both conserved end residues are part of each CDR3. Each record gives: D gene, J gene, clone size, V gene, CDR3 DNA, CDR3 protein. D genes are given only for firm matches. Clone sizes are given selectively: once, few, many, or a class where the clone is expanded.

TRBD1,TRBJ2-7,NA,TRBV13,TGTGCCAGCAGCTACGGACAGGTTTCCTACGAGCAGTACTTC,CASSYGQVSYEQYF
NA,TRBJ1-1,NA,TRBV27,TGTGCCAGCATGTGGGGAGAAAATACTGAAGCTTTCTTT,CASMWGENTEAFF
NA,TRBJ1-4,once,TRBV28,TGTGCCAGCAGTTCACCGATACAGGGAGCAACTAATGAAAAACTGTTTTTT,CASSSPIQGATNEKLFF
NA,TRBJ2-2,NA,TRBV19,TGTGCCAGTAGTATATCTAGCCAAGGTAACGGGGAGCTGTTTTTT,CASSISSQGNGELFF
TRBD1,TRBJ1-1,NA,TRBV5-5,TGTGCCAGCAGCTTGGCTCTTCGGACAGGGATTACTGAAGCTTTCTTT,CASSLALRTGITEAFF
NA,TRBJ1-1,NA,TRBV3-1/TRBV3-2,TGTGCCAGCAGCCAAACCCCAGACGGCAGGGCTTTCCGAGCTGAAGCTTTCTTT,CASSQTPDGRAFRAEAFF
TRBD1,TRBJ2-4,NA,TRBV14,TGTGCCAGCAGCCAAGATAGGGTGACCGGGACAGGAAAAAACATTCAGTACTTC,CASSQDRVTGTGKNIQYF
NA,TRBJ1-5,NA,TRBV30,TGTGCCTGGAGTGAGGGGCAGGGGCCCCAGCCCCAGCATTTT,CAWSEGQGPQPQHF
TRBD2,TRBJ2-7,NA,TRBV27,TGTGCCAGCAGTTTGTGGCTAGCGGGAATTCACGAGCAGTACTTC,CASSLWLAGIHEQYF
TRBD1,TRBJ1-3,NA,TRBV4-2,TGTGCCAGCAGCCAAGAGGGTGTAGGGGGACAGATCAACTCTGGAAACACCATATATTTT,CASSQEGVGGQINSGNTIYF
NA,TRBJ1-1,NA,TRBV7-6,TGTGCCAGCAGCTTAGCCAGGAACACTGAAGCTTTCTTT,CASSLARNTEAFF
NA,TRBJ2-5,NA,TRBV2,TGTGCCAGCAAGGGGAATTTCCAAGAGACCCAGTACTTC,CASKGNFQETQYF
TRBD1,TRBJ2-7,once,TRBV7-9,TGTGCCAGCAGCTTGGGACAGGGTAAAGGCGACGAGCAGTACTTC,CASSLGQGKGDEQYF
NA,TRBJ1-1,NA,TRBV28,TGTGCCAGCAGTTCGCCGAGGTCCGTGAACACTGAAGCTTTCTTT,CASSSPRSVNTEAFF
TRBD1,TRBJ2-1,NA,TRBV29-1,TGCAGCGTAACTAGGGGACAGGGTAGGGATGAGCAGTTCTTC,CSVTRGQGRDEQFF
NA,TRBJ1-5,NA,TRBV12-3/TRBV12-4,TGTGCCAGCAGCCCCCAGGGTGATCAGCCCCAGCATTTT,CASSPQGDQPQHF
TRBD1,TRBJ1-1,NA,TRBV7-6,TGTGCCAGCAGCTTAAGGGGTCCGGGACAGCCGAACACTGAAGCTTTCTTT,CASSLRGPGQPNTEAFF
NA,TRBJ1-2,NA,TRBV2,TGTGCCAGCAGTACCATAGGAGAATATGGCTACACCTTC,CASSTIGEYGYTF
NA,TRBJ2-3,NA,TRBV6-5,TGTGCCAGCAGTTATTCGGTTAGCACAGATACGCAGTATTTT,CASSYSVSTDTQYF
TRBD1,TRBJ2-5,NA,TRBV18,TGTGCCAGCTCACCAGGCTCAGGGGGCTTGGAGACCCAGTACTTC,CASSPGSGGLETQYF
TRBD1,TRBJ1-1,NA,TRBV2,TGTGCCAGCGGGAGACAGGGGGCGGGGAACACTGAAGCTTTCTTT,CASGRQGAGNTEAFF
TRBD2,TRBJ2-7,NA,TRBV24-1,TGTGCCACCAGTGATTCAACTAGCGGGAGTTTTTTCGAGCAGTACTTC,CATSDSTSGSFFEQYF
NA,TRBJ1-3,NA,TRBV2,TGTGCCCGCAGATACTCGGGTGGAAACACCATATATTTT,CARRYSGGNTIYF
NA,TRBJ2-1,once,TRBV11-3,TGTGCCAGCAGCTTAATGAGGCTGAACTCCTACAATGAGCAGTTCTTC,CASSLMRLNSYNEQFF
TRBD2,TRBJ2-2,NA,TRBV6-5,TGTGCCAGCAGGGTGGTACTAGCGTCCACCGGGGAGCTGTTTTTT,CASRVVLASTGELFF
TRBD2,TRBJ2-1,NA,TRBV7-2,TGTGCCAGCAGCTTTAGCGGGGGGGCCGGCTACAATGAGCAGTTCTTC,CASSFSGGAGYNEQFF
TRBD1,TRBJ1-1,NA,TRBV19,TGTGCCAGTAGTCCGGGACAGGGGCTTCAAGCTTTCTTT,CASSPGQGLQAFF
TRBD2,TRBJ2-7,NA,TRBV7-2,TGTGCCAGCAGCTTAAAGTCTAGCGGGGGGCCCCACGAGCAGTACTTC,CASSLKSSGGPHEQYF